A single sample gave rise to the 4 T cell receptor beta chains below, sequenced in a study of follicular helper T cells after annual influenza vaccination. Noted time point: 2015-2016 season, 7 days after influenza vaccination. TCRdb's copy holds only in-frame clones and misses some; the assay was immunoSEQ multiplex PCR. The sample includes some 5,000 clones, 84% of them seen just once. The specimen was CXCR5+ CD38- circulating T follicular helper cells from blood, collected 7 days after influenza vaccination. The subset denotes: circulating Tfh, non-naive CD4+CXCR5+PD-1+ (ICOS+CD38+ or ICOS-CD38-). These receptor sequences come from an adult who received the influenza vaccine.

V usage is TRBV18 and J usage is TRBJ2-6; D possibly corresponds to TRBD1 (6 bases). There are 24 residues in the CDR3. Trimming stripped 0 bases from V and 1 base from J, with 31 bases between. The V gene's germline CDR1 is KGHSH and CDR2 LQKENI. Here the CDR3 reads CASSPPGHPPHRARLSSGANVLTF. CDR3 nucleotides: TGTGCCAGCTCACCACCGGGACACCCCCCCCACAGGGCTCGACTAAGTTCTGGGGCCAACGTCCTGACTTTC.

The J gene is TRBJ1-2, the V gene TRBV28, with a tentative D call TRBD1 (5 bases). V was cut by 1 base and J by 6 bases, with 15 bases left in between. This CDR3 is built from 15 residues. Per the germline V gene, CDR1 is MDHEN and CDR2 is SYDVKM. The CDR3 region has the DNA TGTGCCAGCAGTTTATTCGGGGCCGGAGTTCATGGCTACACCTTC. Residues: CASSLFGAGVHGYTF.

The DNA of the CDR3 is TGTGCCAGCAGCCCCGGGACTAGGGGCGAGCAGTACTTC. It codes for CASSPGTRGEQYF. The V call is TRBV2, the J call TRBJ2-7, with TRBD2 matching 8 bases. Germline CDR1 and CDR2: SNHLY and FYNNEI. This CDR3 contains 13 residues. J gave up 6 bases and V 6 bases, and 7 bases lay outside the gene matches.

The chain is built from TRBV6-1 and TRBJ1-3; D remains ambiguous. The germline V gene has CDR1 MNHNS and CDR2 SASEGT. The V end was cut by 6 bases, the J end by 7 bases, with 10 bases between. This CDR3 contains 12 residues. The CDR3, as DNA: TGTGCCAGCAGGAGGGAAATGAACACCATATATTTT. Protein sequence: CASRREMNTIYF.